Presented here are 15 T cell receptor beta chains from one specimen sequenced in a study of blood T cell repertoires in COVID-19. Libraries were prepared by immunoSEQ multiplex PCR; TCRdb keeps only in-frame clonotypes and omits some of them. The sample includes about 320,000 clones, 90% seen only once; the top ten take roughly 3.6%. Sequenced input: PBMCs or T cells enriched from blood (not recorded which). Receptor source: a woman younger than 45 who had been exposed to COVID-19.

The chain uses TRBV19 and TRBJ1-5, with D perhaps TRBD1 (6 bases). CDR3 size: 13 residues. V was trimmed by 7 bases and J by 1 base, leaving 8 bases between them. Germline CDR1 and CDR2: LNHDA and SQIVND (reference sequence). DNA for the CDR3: TGTGCCAGTAACAGGGCAAGCAATCAGCCCCAGCATTTT. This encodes CASNRASNQPQHF.

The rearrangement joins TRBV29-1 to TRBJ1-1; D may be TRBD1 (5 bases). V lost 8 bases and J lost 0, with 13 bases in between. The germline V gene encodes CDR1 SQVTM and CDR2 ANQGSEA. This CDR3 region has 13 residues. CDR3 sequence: CSSGRGVNTEAFF. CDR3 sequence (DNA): TGCAGCTCCGGTCGGGGGGTGAACACTGAAGCTTTCTTT.

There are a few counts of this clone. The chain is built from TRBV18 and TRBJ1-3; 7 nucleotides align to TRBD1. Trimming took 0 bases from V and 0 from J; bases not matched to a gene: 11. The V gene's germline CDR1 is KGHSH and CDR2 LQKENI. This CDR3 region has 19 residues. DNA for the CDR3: TGTGCCAGCTCACCACCTGGTTTCCGGGACAGAAGCTCTGGAAACACCATATATTTT. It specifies CASSPPGFRDRSSGNTIYF.

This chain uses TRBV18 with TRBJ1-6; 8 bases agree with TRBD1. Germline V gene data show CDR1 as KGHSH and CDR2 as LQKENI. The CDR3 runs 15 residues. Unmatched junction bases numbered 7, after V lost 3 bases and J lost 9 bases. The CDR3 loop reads CASSPSWQGASPLHF. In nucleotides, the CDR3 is TGTGCCAGCTCACCCTCTTGGCAGGGGGCTTCACCCCTCCACTTT.

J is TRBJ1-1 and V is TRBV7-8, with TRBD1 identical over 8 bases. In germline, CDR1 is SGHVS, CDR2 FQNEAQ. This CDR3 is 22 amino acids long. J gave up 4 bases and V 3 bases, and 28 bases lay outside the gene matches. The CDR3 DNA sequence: TGTGCCAGCAGCTTTTTCATCCCCAGGGGGCGCATTCCCCCAATACGGGGCACTGAAGCTTTCTTT. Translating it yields CASSFFIPRGRIPPIRGTEAFF.

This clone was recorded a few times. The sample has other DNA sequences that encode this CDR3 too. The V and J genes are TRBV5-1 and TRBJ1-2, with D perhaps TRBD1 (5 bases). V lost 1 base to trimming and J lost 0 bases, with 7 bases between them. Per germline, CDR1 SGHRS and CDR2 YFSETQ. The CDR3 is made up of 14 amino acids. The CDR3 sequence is CASSLQGTNYGYTF. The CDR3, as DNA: TGCGCCAGCAGCTTGCAGGGAACTAACTATGGCTACACCTTC.

The DNA of the CDR3 is TGTGCCAGCAGCCTAGCGGGGGTGAGCTCTGGGGCCAACGTCCTGACTTTC. Protein: CASSLAGVSSGANVLTF. V gene TRBV3-1 (or the pseudogene TRBV3-2) combines with J gene TRBJ2-6, with TRBD2 matching 9 bases. Germline CDR1 is LGHDT and CDR2 is YNNKEL (reference sequence). This CDR3 is built from 17 residues. V lost 4 bases, J lost 0 bases, and 4 bases stayed unmatched.

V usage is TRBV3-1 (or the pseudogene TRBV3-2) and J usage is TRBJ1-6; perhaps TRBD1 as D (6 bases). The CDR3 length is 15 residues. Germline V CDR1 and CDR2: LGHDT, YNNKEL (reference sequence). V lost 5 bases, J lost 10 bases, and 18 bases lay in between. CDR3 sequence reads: CASSFHRVEGSPLHF. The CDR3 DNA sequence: TGTGCCAGCAGCTTCCACAGGGTGGAAGGCTCACCCCTCCACTTT.

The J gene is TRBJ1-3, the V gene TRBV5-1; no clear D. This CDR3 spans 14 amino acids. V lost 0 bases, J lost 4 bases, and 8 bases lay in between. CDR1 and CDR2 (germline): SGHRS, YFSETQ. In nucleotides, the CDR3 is TGCGCCAGCAGCTTGGCCGAAGAGGGAAACACCATATATTTT. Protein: CASSLAEEGNTIYF.

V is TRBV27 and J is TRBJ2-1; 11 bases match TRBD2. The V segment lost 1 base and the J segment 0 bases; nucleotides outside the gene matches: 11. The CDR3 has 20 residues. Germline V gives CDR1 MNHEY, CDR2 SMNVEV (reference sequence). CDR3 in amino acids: CASSLFGLAGGLSSYNEQFF. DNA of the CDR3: TGTGCCAGCAGTTTATTTGGTCTAGCGGGGGGCCTGAGCTCCTACAATGAGCAGTTCTTC.

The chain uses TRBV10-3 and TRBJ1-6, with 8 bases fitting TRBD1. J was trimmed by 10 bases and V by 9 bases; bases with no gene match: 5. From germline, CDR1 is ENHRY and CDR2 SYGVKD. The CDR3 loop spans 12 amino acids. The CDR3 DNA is TGTGCCATTAAGACAGGGGACTCACCCCTCCACTTT. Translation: CAIKTGDSPLHF.

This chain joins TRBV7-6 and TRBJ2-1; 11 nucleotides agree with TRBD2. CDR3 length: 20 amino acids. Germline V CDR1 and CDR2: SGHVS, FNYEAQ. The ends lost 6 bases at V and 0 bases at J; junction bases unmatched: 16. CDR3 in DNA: TGTGCCAGCAGGTTTCGCGGCACTAGCGGGGGCTCAAGCTCCTACAATGAGCAGTTCTTC. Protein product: CASRFRGTSGGSSSYNEQFF.

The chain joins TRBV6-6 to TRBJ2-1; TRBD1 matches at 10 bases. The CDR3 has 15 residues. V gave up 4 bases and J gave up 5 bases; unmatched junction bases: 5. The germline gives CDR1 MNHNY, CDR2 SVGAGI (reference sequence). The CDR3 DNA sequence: TGTGCCAGCAGTTCTTGGACAGGGGGAGACAATGAGCAGTTCTTC. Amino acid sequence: CASSSWTGGDNEQFF.

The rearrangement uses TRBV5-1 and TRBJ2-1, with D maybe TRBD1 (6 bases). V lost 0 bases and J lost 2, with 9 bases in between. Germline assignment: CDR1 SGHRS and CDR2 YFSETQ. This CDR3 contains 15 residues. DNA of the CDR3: TGCGCCAGCAGCTTGGCAGGGGATGCCTACAATGAGCAGTTCTTC. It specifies CASSLAGDAYNEQFF.

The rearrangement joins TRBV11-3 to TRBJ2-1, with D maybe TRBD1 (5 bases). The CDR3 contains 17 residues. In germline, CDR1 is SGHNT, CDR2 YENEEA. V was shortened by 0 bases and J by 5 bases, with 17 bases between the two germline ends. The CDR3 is CASSLDSRQGWNNEQFF. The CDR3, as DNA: TGTGCCAGCAGCTTAGATTCCCGGCAGGGTTGGAACAATGAGCAGTTCTTC.